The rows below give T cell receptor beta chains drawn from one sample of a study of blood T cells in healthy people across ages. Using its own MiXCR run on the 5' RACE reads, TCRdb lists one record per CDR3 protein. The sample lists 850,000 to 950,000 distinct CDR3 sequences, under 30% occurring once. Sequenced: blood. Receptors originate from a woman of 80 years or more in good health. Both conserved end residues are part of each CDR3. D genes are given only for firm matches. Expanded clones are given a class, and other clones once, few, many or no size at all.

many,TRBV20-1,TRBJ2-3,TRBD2,CSARPGLAGSTDTQYF,TGCAGTGCTAGACCAGGACTAGCGGGGTCTACAGATACGCAGTATTTT
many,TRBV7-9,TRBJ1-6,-,CASSFDTQGNSPLHF,TGTGCCAGCAGCTTTGACACCCAGGGGAATTCACCCCTCCACTTT
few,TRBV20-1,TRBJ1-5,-,CSTRAGRNQPQHF,TGCAGTACTAGGGCGGGACGCAATCAGCCCCAGCATTTT
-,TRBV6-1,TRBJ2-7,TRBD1,CASSFSRGYEQYF,TGTGCCAGCAGTTTTAGCAGGGGGTACGAGCAGTACTTC
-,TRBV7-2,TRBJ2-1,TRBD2,CASSLARLAGVKLFDEQFF,TGTGCCAGCAGCTTAGCGCGCCTAGCGGGGGTAAAATTGTTCGATGAGCAGTTCTTC
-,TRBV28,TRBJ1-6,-,CASSLVGNSPLHF,TGTGCCAGCAGTTTAGTCGGTAATTCACCCCTCCACTTT
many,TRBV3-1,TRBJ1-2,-,CASSLTGTGYTF,TGTGCCAGCAGCTTGACCGGGACGGGCTACACCTTC
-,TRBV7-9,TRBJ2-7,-,CASSFLNREHEQYF,TGTGCCAGCAGCTTCCTTAACAGGGAACACGAGCAGTACTTC
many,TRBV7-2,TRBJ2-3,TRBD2,CASSPQELAGGDTQYF,TGTGCCAGCAGCCCGCAGGAGCTAGCGGGGGGTGATACGCAGTATTTT
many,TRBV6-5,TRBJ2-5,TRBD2,CASSYSKASGDLKTQYF,TGTGCCAGCAGTTACTCGAAGGCTAGCGGGGATCTTAAGACCCAGTACTTC
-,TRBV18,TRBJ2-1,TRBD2,CASSPLTSPTNNEQFF,TGTGCCAGCTCACCACTGACTAGCCCGACAAACAATGAGCAGTTCTTC
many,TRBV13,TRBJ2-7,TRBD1,CASSHQTGVPEQYF,TGTGCCAGCAGCCACCAGACAGGGGTTCCCGAGCAGTACTTC
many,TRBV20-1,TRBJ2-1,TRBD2,CSATLTSGTAMGNEQFF,TGCAGTGCTACTCTGACTAGCGGGACCGCTATGGGCAATGAGCAGTTCTTC
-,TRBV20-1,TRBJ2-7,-,CSARDPAQGFSYEQYF,TGCAGTGCTAGAGATCCAGCTCAGGGTTTCTCCTACGAGCAGTACTTC
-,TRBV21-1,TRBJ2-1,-,CASSPLRRGYNEQFF,TGTGCCAGCAGCCCACTGAGGCGGGGGTACAATGAGCAGTTCTTC
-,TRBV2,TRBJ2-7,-,CASSGDFSSYEQYF,TGTGCCAGCAGTGGCGACTTCAGCTCCTACGAGCAGTACTTC
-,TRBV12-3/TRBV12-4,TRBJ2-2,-,CASSLVQGSTGELFF,TGTGCCAGCAGTTTGGTCCAGGGATCCACCGGGGAGCTGTTTTTT
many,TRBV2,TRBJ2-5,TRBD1,CASSEGTGGSRQETQYF,TGTGCCAGCAGTGAGGGGACAGGGGGGTCAAGGCAAGAGACCCAGTACTTC
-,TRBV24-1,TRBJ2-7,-,CATSDTNQGDEQYF,TGTGCCACCAGTGATACGAACCAGGGAGATGAGCAGTACTTC
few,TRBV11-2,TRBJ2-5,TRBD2,CASSSDGGSKTQYF,TGTGCCAGCAGCTCGGACGGGGGGAGCAAGACCCAGTACTTC
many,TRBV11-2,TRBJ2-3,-,CASSNTVVDTQYF,TGTGCCAGCAGCAATACAGTGGTAGATACGCAGTATTTT
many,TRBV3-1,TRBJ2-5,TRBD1,CASSQWGQGALGTQYF,TGTGCCAGCAGCCAATGGGGTCAGGGGGCCTTAGGGACCCAGTACTTC
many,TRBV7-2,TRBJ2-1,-,CASSLDLASSNEQFF,TGTGCCAGCAGCTTAGACTTGGCTAGTAGCAATGAGCAGTTCTTC
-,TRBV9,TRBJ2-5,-,CASSDSPLLETQYF,TGTGCCAGCAGCGATTCACCCCTACTGGAGACCCAGTACTTC
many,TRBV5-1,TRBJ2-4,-,CASSLEHPQVDIQYF,TGCGCCAGCAGCTTGGAACATCCTCAGGTAGACATTCAGTACTTC
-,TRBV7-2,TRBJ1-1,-,CASTLTGCTEAFF,TGTGCCAGCACACTCACAGGGTGCACTGAAGCTTTCTTT
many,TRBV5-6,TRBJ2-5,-,CASSLGIIKETQYF,TGTGCCAGCAGCCTAGGGATTATCAAAGAGACCCAGTACTTC
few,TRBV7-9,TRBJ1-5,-,CASSLTDQPQHF,TGTGCCAGCAGCTTAACAGATCAGCCCCAGCATTTT